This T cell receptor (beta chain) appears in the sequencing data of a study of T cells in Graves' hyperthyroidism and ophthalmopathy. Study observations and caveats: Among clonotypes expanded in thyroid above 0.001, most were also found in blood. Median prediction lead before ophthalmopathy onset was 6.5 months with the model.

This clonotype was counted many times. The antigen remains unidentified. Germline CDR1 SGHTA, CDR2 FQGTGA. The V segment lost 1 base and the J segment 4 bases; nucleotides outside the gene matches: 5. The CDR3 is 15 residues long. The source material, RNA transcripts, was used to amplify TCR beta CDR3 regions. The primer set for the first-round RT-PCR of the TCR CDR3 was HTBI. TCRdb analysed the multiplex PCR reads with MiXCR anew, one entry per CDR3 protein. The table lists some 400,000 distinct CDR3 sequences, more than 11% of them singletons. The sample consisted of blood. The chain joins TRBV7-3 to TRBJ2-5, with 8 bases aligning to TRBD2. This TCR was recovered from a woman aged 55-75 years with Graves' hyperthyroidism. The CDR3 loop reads CASSLRAGEGETQYF. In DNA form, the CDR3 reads TGTGCCAGCAGCTTAAGAGCGGGAGAGGGAGAGACCCAGTACTTC.